This T cell receptor (beta chain) was obtained from a study of shared clonotypes between healthy human individuals. TCRdb's copy holds only in-frame clones and misses some; the assay was immunoSEQ multiplex PCR. This table holds around 2.5 million clones, over 85% found once. Trimming removed 3 bases from V and 0 bases from J, with 16 bases in between. From germline, CDR1 is SGHRS and CDR2 YFSETQ. The CDR3 loop spans 17 amino acids. As concerns this clone: What it binds is not known.

Points from the study as a whole: The generation probabilities recorded for non-shared clonotypes fell below those of clonotypes shared by all four donors.

The receptor comes from a man between 18 and 29 years old in good health. Some clones in this sample may be carry-over from other donors' samples. Sequenced: naive CD4+ T cells from PBMCs. Subset denoted: CD45RA+ positively selected. This rearrangement joins TRBV5-1 to TRBJ1-3, with unresolved D. DNA for the CDR3: TGCGCCAGCAGCTGGAAAACTCGGGGTCCCTCTGGAAACACCATATATTTT. Translating it yields CASSWKTRGPSGNTIYF.